What follows are 21 T cell receptor beta chains derived from one specimen sequenced in a study of regulatory T cells in long-lasting Graves disease. Both iRepertoire HTBI primers and Arm-PCR of CDR3 regions were used to build the TCR beta libraries. TCRdb redid the calling of the multiplex PCR reads with MiXCR, one entry per CDR3 protein. This sample carries around 500,000 distinct CDR3 sequences, 12% of them seen once, and the ten largest clones take more than 8%. The time point was: newly diagnosed GD, antithyroid drugs for less than 3 months. RNA isolated from PBMCs was used to make the TCR library. These records were also assigned to another study, of T cells in Graves' hyperthyroidism and ophthalmopathy.

The sample was peripheral blood mononuclear cells (PBMCs), taken at new diagnosis, from a patient treated with antithyroid drugs. The receptors shown here come from a woman aged 30 to 39 with Graves disease.

This clonotype was detected many times. The V call is TRBV7-3, the J call TRBJ1-1; D possibly corresponds to TRBD1 (5 bases). Germline CDR1 reads SGHTA; CDR2 reads FQGTGA. This CDR3 has 16 residues. Deletions cut 0 bases from V and 5 bases from J, with 16 bases between. CDR3 loop: CASSLTPGGVRTEAFF. The CDR3 nucleotides read TGTGCCAGCAGCTTAACCCCGGGGGGGGTGAGGACTGAAGCTTTCTTT. Filled out from reference TRBV7-3 and TRBJ1-1, the complete variable domain reads GAGVSQTPSNKVTEKGKYVELRCDPISGHTALYWYRQSLGQGPEFLIYFQGTGAADDSGLPNDRFFAVRPEGSVSTLKIQRTERGDSAVYLCASSLTPGGVRTEAFFGQGTRLTVV.

V gene TRBV4-1 combines with J gene TRBJ2-5; D is unresolved. Germline V gives CDR1 MGHRA, CDR2 YSYEKL. Trimming took 1 base from V and 5 from J, leaving 8 bases between them. CDR3 length equals 13 residues. CDR3 residues: CASSQAFSETQYF. The CDR3 region has the DNA TGCGCCAGCAGCCAAGCGTTTTCGGAGACCCAGTACTTC.

This clonotype has just a few counts. The CDR3 DNA is TGTGCCAGCAGTTTTCGACAGGGGCTGAGGCAGTACTTC. This encodes CASSFRQGLRQYF. V is TRBV12-3 or TRBV12-4 and J is TRBJ2-7; 8 positions match TRBD1. Trimming took 3 bases from V and 9 from J; bases not matched to a gene: 7. The CDR3 sequence is 13 residues long.

This clonotype turned up a few times. The rearrangement links TRBV5-1 to TRBJ2-7, with 9 positions matching TRBD2. The CDR3 covers 14 residues. CDR1 is SGHRS and CDR2 is YFSETQ in the germline V gene. Trimming cost V 3 bases and J 4 bases; bases outside gene matches: 5. The CDR3 protein is CASSYRLAEYEQYF. In DNA form, the CDR3 reads TGCGCCAGCAGCTATCGACTAGCGGAGTACGAGCAGTACTTC.

This clonotype was counted ten times or more. V gene TRBV12-3 or TRBV12-4 combines with J gene TRBJ1-1; D is uncertain. The CDR3 consists of 11 residues. The germline V and J ends were trimmed by 6 bases and 5 bases, with 7 bases remaining between them. CDR3 DNA sequence: TGTGCCAGCAGGGGGTTTACTGAAGCTTTCTTT. It translates to CASRGFTEAFF.

This clonotype was seen ten or more times. The chain couples TRBV7-9 to TRBJ1-4, with unresolved D. This CDR3 spans 14 amino acids. The germline gives CDR1 SEHNR, CDR2 FQNEAQ (reference sequence). V was shortened by 0 bases and J by 10 bases, with 12 bases between the two germline ends. The CDR3 DNA reads as TGTGCCAGCAGCTTAGCGGGGTCCCGAGGAAAACTGTTTTTT. It translates to CASSLAGSRGKLFF.

This clonotype came up many times. The chain couples TRBV24-1 to TRBJ2-2; D might be TRBD1 (6 bases). V dropped 6 bases and J dropped 6 bases, with 7 bases sitting between them. In germline, CDR1 is KGHDR, CDR2 SFDVKD. This CDR3 comprises 12 residues. CDR3 in amino acids: CATSKGAGELFF. CDR3 DNA: TGTGCCACCAGTAAGGGGGCCGGGGAGCTGTTTTTT.

There are a few counts of this clonotype. This rearrangement joins TRBV28 to TRBJ1-5, with D possibly being TRBD1 (6 bases). The V and J ends lost 6 bases and 0 bases respectively, with 12 bases between them. The germline gives CDR1 MDHEN, CDR2 SYDVKM. This CDR3 contains 15 residues. DNA of the CDR3: TGTGCCAGCAGATCCGGGGGGCCTAGCAATCAGCCCCAGCATTTT. Its translation is CASRSGGPSNQPQHF. Complete variable domain (other parts from reference TRBV28 and TRBJ1-5): DVKVTQSSRYLVKRTGEKVFLECVQDMDHENMFWYRQDPGLGLRLIYFSYDVKMKEKGDIPEGYSVSREKKERFSLILESASTNQTSMYLCASRSGGPSNQPQHFGDGTRLSIL.

This clonotype was detected ten times or more. The chain links TRBV20-1 to TRBJ2-1, with a tentative D call TRBD1 (5 bases). The CDR3 covers 14 residues. CDR1 is DFQATT, CDR2 SNEGSKA, per germline (reference sequence). V lost 2 bases, J lost 7 bases, and 15 bases lay in between. CDR3 sequence: CSARSRSGLNEQFF. CDR3 nucleotide sequence: TGCAGTGCTAGATCCAGGTCAGGGCTAAATGAGCAGTTCTTC.

This clonotype was observed at least ten times. CDR3 residues: CASSKDSNTEAFF. DNA of the CDR3: TGTGCCAGCAGTAAAGACAGCAACACTGAAGCTTTCTTT. The chain couples TRBV2 to TRBJ1-1; tentative D call: TRBD1 (5 bases). The CDR3 is made up of 13 amino acids. Deletions cut 5 bases from V and 2 bases from J, with 9 bases between. In germline, CDR1 is SNHLY, CDR2 FYNNEI.

Note on this clonotype: A much larger clonotype is one base distant, so this may be a read error. The V gene is TRBV6-2 or TRBV6-3, the J gene TRBJ2-7; TRBD2 aligns across 8 bases. With 5 bases clipped from V and 3 bases from J, the junction kept 9 bases outside the gene matches. The CDR3 covers 15 residues. Germline V gives CDR1 MNHEY, CDR2 SVGEGT. The CDR3 loop is CASSGRGGRVYEQYF. CDR3 bases: TGTGCCAGCAGTGGCCGGGGGGGGCGAGTCTACGAGCAGTACTTC.

There are many counts of this clonotype. The genes are TRBV2 and TRBJ1-6, with a possible D match to TRBD1 (5 bases). Germline values: CDR1 SNHLY, CDR2 FYNNEI. V was clipped by 11 bases and J by 5 bases, with 16 bases between them. CDR3 length: 14 residues. CDR3 sequence: CAGGLDSHNSPLHF. Here the CDR3 DNA reads TGTGCCGGGGGACTTGACAGCCATAATTCACCCCTCCACTTT. Together with reference TRBV2 and TRBJ1-6, the CDR3 gives the full variable domain: EPEVTQTPSHQVTQMGQEVILRCVPISNHLYFYWYRQILGQKVEFLVSFYNNEISEKSEIFDDQFSVERPDGSNFTLKIRSTKLEDSAMYFCAGGLDSHNSPLHFGNGTRLTVT.

The table lists this clonotype with many counts. The chain uses TRBV4-3 and TRBJ2-1, with 9 nucleotides matching TRBD2. CDR1 LGHNA and CDR2 YSLEER come from the germline V gene. After removal of 4 bases from V and 2 bases from J, the junction contained 9 bases not matched to a gene. The CDR3 spans 17 residues. The CDR3 protein is CASSPLSGSGAYNEQFF. The CDR3 DNA reads as TGCGCCAGCAGCCCGCTTAGCGGGAGCGGGGCCTACAATGAGCAGTTCTTC.

This clonotype came up many times. The chain joins TRBV6-1 to TRBJ1-5; TRBD1 matches at 11 bases. CDR3 size: 18 residues. From germline, CDR1 is MNHNS and CDR2 SASEGT. The ends lost 4 bases at V and 2 bases at J; junction bases unmatched: 10. CDR3 sequence: CASSGRGGQGDCNQPQHF. For the CDR3, the DNA is TGTGCCAGCAGTGGCAGGGGGGGACAGGGGGACTGCAATCAGCCCCAGCATTTT.

The rearrangement joins TRBV2 to TRBJ2-1; 9 positions agree with TRBD2. The CDR3 has 18 residues. CDR1 is SNHLY, CDR2 FYNNEI, per germline. Trimming took 1 base from V and 2 from J; bases not matched to a gene: 9. This CDR3 reads CASSEGVSGSRTYNEQFF. CDR3 sequence (DNA): TGTGCCAGCAGTGAAGGGGTTAGCGGGAGCCGGACCTACAATGAGCAGTTCTTC.

The CDR3 loop reads CASSRGDRVGAFF. The CDR3 nucleotides are TGTGCCAGTAGTAGAGGCGACAGGGTCGGGGCTTTCTTT. V usage is TRBV19 and J usage is TRBJ1-1, with 7 bases matching TRBD1. This CDR3 contains 13 residues. CDR1 and CDR2 (germline): LNHDA, SQIVND (reference sequence). V lost 4 bases, J lost 11 bases, and 10 bases stayed unmatched.

V and J are TRBV7-9 and TRBJ2-1, with D possibly being TRBD1 or TRBD2 (5 bases each). CDR1 SEHNR and CDR2 FQNEAQ come from the germline V gene (reference sequence). V gave up 5 bases and J gave up 10 bases, with 21 bases separating them. The CDR3 length is 15 residues. The CDR3 region is CASSMKWRVWGEQFF. The CDR3 DNA is TGTGCCAGCAGCATGAAATGGCGCGTATGGGGGGAGCAGTTCTTC.

This clonotype was detected only a few times. The V and J genes are TRBV9 and TRBJ1-1; D gene unclear. The germline CDR1 and CDR2 sequences are SGDLS and YYNGEE. The V gene lost 0 bases and the J gene lost 1 base, with 19 bases spanning the gap. The CDR3 has 18 residues. CDR3 DNA: TGTGCCAGCAGCGTAGAGTCCTACATTAACGGGGAGAACACTGAAGCTTTCTTT. The encoded protein is CASSVESYINGENTEAFF.

In this sample, this clonotype turned up a few times. This could be a read error, since a much larger clone is one nucleotide away. The genes are TRBV28 and TRBJ1-3; no clear D. The V end was cut by 1 base, the J end by 2 bases, with 3 bases between. The CDR3 has 13 amino acids. Germline V gives CDR1 MDHEN, CDR2 SYDVKM. CDR3 in DNA: TGTGCCAGCAGTTTATCCGCTGGAAACACCATATATTTT. It yields the protein CASSLSAGNTIYF. Full variable domain (outside the CDR3, taken from reference TRBV28 and TRBJ1-3): DVKVTQSSRYLVKRTGEKVFLECVQDMDHENMFWYRQDPGLGLRLIYFSYDVKMKEKGDIPEGYSVSREKKERFSLILESASTNQTSMYLCASSLSAGNTIYFGEGSWLTVV.

Remarks on this clonotype: A read error likely explains this, since a far larger clone differs by one base. The chain combines TRBV11-3 with TRBJ2-5, with 7 bases lining up with TRBD1. There are 16 residues in the CDR3. Per germline, CDR1 SGHNT and CDR2 YENEEA. CDR3 nucleotides: TGTGCCAGCAGCTTAGCGTATGAGGGGGCTTGGGAGACCCAGCACTTC. It encodes CASSLAYEGAWETQHF. Based on the CDR3 plus reference TRBV11-3 and TRBJ2-5, the full variable domain is EAGVVQSPRYKIIEKKQPVAFWCNPISGHNTLYWYLQNLGQGPELLIRYENEEAVDDSQLPKDRFSAERLKGVDSTLKIQPAELGDSAVYLCASSLAYEGAWETQHFGPGTRLLVL.

This clonotype was recorded a few times. This chain joins TRBV9 and TRBJ2-7; 8 bases are a match to TRBD1. With 0 bases clipped from V and 3 bases from J, the junction kept 5 bases outside the gene matches. Germline-derived CDR1 and CDR2 are SGDLS and YYNGEE. The CDR3 length is 15 residues. This CDR3 reads CASSVGGTGLYEQYF. The CDR3 nucleotides are TGTGCCAGCAGCGTAGGCGGGACAGGCCTCTACGAGCAGTACTTC.